This TCR beta chain appears in the sequencing data of a study of blood T cell repertoires in COVID-19. Germline CDR1 and CDR2: MNHEY and SMNVEV (reference sequence). The CDR3 is 18 residues long. The junction had 15 bases not matched to a gene; V was cut back by 7 bases and J by 3 bases. Sequencing was performed with immunoSEQ multiplex PCR; in TCRdb, only in-frame clones are kept and a portion is missing. The table includes 200,000 to 300,000 clones, approximately 90% detected once. Participants came from about two dozen US areas, aged roughly 18 to 95 years. Which cohort a participant joined came from the clinical history participants gave.

The sample was PBMCs or T cells enriched from blood (not recorded which). The chain has TRBV27 and TRBJ1-6; TRBD1 matches 7 bases. The sequence was obtained from a woman in her 40s with acute COVID-19. The CDR3 region has the DNA TGTGCCAGCACCTTCCTAACGACAGGGACGTTCTATAATTCACCCCTCCACTTT. It codes for CASTFLTTGTFYNSPLHF.